This T cell receptor (beta chain) was captured by sequencing in a study of cytomegalovirus exposure and HLA in healthy donors. Regarding the study as a whole: The study listed 150 to 200 cytomegalovirus-associated TCR beta chains.

This clone has a single count. Its antigen is as yet unknown. Per germline, CDR1 SGHNT and CDR2 YENEEA. J was trimmed by 3 bases and V by 4 bases; bases with no gene match: 1. The CDR3 is made up of 14 amino acids. Some clones are missing from TCRdb's copy, which holds only in-frame ones; the method was immunoSEQ multiplex PCR. The repertoire holds 150,000 to 200,000 clones, with approximately 89% as singletons. The TCR sequence derives from a woman aged 18-29 years in good health and CMV-seropositive. Sequenced input: PBMCs. The gene calls are TRBV11-3 and TRBJ2-2, with 8 bases matching TRBD1. CDR3 in amino acids: CASSSDRDTGELFF. Here the CDR3 DNA reads TGTGCCAGCAGCTCGGACAGGGACACCGGGGAGCTGTTTTTT.